The sequence of this TCR beta chain was determined in a study of prognosis after radiotherapy for stage I lung cancer. Whole-study results and caveats: Patients who went on to get distant metastases had lower Shannon entropy after stereotactic body radiation therapy.

This clonotype came up many times. Its matching antigen is unknown. Genomic DNA provided the template from which TCR beta CDR3 was amplified by two-round multiplex PCR. Used in first-round PCR were primers specific to each TRBV and TRBJ gene. Universal primers were used in the second round of PCR. TCRdb redid the calling of the multiplex PCR reads with MiXCR, one entry per CDR3 protein. The sample records 30,000 to 35,000 distinct CDR3 sequences, around half being singletons. The CDR3 runs 14 residues. Germline CDR1 and CDR2: DFQATT and SNEGSKA (reference sequence). Trimming removed 1 base at V and 0 bases at J, with 9 bases between.

The source was PBMCs, collected before or after stereotactic body radiation therapy (not recorded which). The rearrangement links TRBV20-1 to TRBJ1-1, with D uncertain. The receptor's source is a donor aged 50 or older with non-small cell lung cancer. DNA for the CDR3: TGCAGTGCTAGAGGAGGTTCCCTGAACACTGAAGCTTTCTTT. The encoded protein is CSARGGSLNTEAFF.